Listed below are T cell receptor beta chains from one sample, sequenced in a study of blood T cell repertoires in COVID-19. Repertoires were generated with immunoSEQ multiplex PCR, while TCRdb's copy carries only in-frame clones and drops some. Among roughly 400,000 clones listed, approximately 89% were seen once. The sequenced sample was peripheral blood. All receptors derive from a woman aged 55-69 years with COVID-19, enrolled during active disease. Each CDR3 is given with its conserved first and last residue.

v_call	j_call	cdr3_aa
TRBV28	TRBJ1-1	CASIPPGQVPNTEAFF
TRBV28	TRBJ2-7	CASSFPLQGTPYEQYF
TRBV5-4	TRBJ2-3	CASSSRDSSDTQYF
TRBV5-1	TRBJ2-2	CASRARENTGELFF
TRBV5-1	TRBJ2-2	CASSFGQGSTGELFF
TRBV28	TRBJ2-3	CASSWAATDTQYF
TRBV6-1	TRBJ2-7	CASSENRMGLYEQYF
TRBV3-1/TRBV3-2	TRBJ2-5	CASSLRGETQYF
TRBV6-2/TRBV6-3	TRBJ1-1	CASSGALRAFF
TRBV5-1	TRBJ1-4	CASSYAPGQQNEKLFF
TRBV9	TRBJ2-3	CASSAGLAGGHTQYF
TRBV5-6	TRBJ1-5	CASSRGQINQPQHF
TRBV6-6	TRBJ2-3	CASSSLAGVSTDTQYF
TRBV21-1	TRBJ2-3	CASSATTGQGLNTQYF
TRBV21-1	TRBJ2-7	CASSKSGGYHEQYF
TRBV7-9	TRBJ1-1	CASRGTGVVAEAFF